The 32 T cell receptor beta chains below come from one sample, sequenced in a study of blood T cell repertoires in COVID-19. Sequencing was performed with immunoSEQ multiplex PCR; in TCRdb, only in-frame clones are kept and a portion is missing. This sample carries 350,000 to 400,000 clones, under 90% of them seen once, and the ten largest clones take 1.5% to 2%. The sequenced sample consisted of PBMCs or T cells enriched from blood (not recorded which). Receptors originate from a woman in her thirties who had recovered from COVID-19.

Here the CDR3 DNA reads TGTGCTAGTGGTTTGGTTGCCGGGAGCAATCAGCCCCAGCATTTT. It encodes CASGLVAGSNQPQHF. The V gene is TRBV12-5, the J gene TRBJ1-5; no definite D call. Germline V gene data show CDR1 as LGHNT and CDR2 as FRNRAP. This CDR3 has 15 residues. Trimming removed 0 bases from V and 1 base from J, with 7 bases in between.

The CDR3 DNA is TGTGCCAGCATCGTACCAAGGACAGATGGCTACACCTTC. Protein sequence: CASIVPRTDGYTF. V is TRBV2 and J is TRBJ1-2; TRBD1 is a possible D gene (6 bases). This CDR3 contains 13 residues. From germline, CDR1 is SNHLY and CDR2 FYNNEI. Trimming cost V 7 bases and J 6 bases, with 15 bases left between them.

The chain carries TRBV6-6 and TRBJ2-1; D remains unclear. This CDR3 comprises 11 residues. Germline loops: CDR1 MNHNY, CDR2 SVGAGI (reference sequence). Trimming removed 5 bases at V and 6 bases at J, with 5 bases between. CDR3 amino acids: CASSTGNEQFF. In nucleotides, the CDR3 is TGTGCCAGCAGTACCGGCAATGAGCAGTTCTTC.

This chain joins TRBV2 and TRBJ2-7; D unclear. The CDR3 length is 13 residues. V lost 7 bases and J lost 0, with 10 bases in between. Germline V lookup: CDR1 SNHLY, CDR2 FYNNEI. This CDR3 is CASINSPSYEQYF. The DNA for the CDR3 is TGTGCCAGCATCAATAGTCCCTCCTACGAGCAGTACTTC.

The chain combines TRBV19 with TRBJ1-2, with D possibly matching TRBD1 (5 bases). CDR3 length: 12 residues. Germline V lookup: CDR1 LNHDA, CDR2 SQIVND (reference sequence). V was cut by 9 bases and J by 0 bases, with 8 bases left in between. The CDR3 coding sequence is TGTGCCAGCGCACAGGCTAACTATGGCTACACCTTC. It yields the protein CASAQANYGYTF.

This clone was counted only a few times. This chain links TRBV2 with TRBJ1-1; unclear D gene. The CDR3 is 15 amino acids. CDR1 is SNHLY and CDR2 is FYNNEI in the germline V gene. Trimming cost V 2 bases and J 0 bases, with 10 bases left between them. CDR3 in amino acids: CASSEWAGLNTEAFF. CDR3 coding DNA: TGTGCCAGCAGTGAATGGGCGGGCTTGAACACTGAAGCTTTCTTT.

Comments on this clone: The same CDR3 also results from other DNA sequences found in this sample. The chain has TRBV9 and TRBJ2-7; weak D call: TRBD1 (6 bases). Trimming cost V 2 bases and J 2 bases, with 8 bases left between them. The germline CDR1 and CDR2 sequences are SGDLS and YYNGEE. The CDR3 loop spans 13 amino acids. DNA of the CDR3: TGTGCCAGCAGCGTCGGACAGACCTACGAGCAGTACTTC. It is translated as CASSVGQTYEQYF.

The J gene is TRBJ2-4, the V gene TRBV19; D is possibly TRBD1 (7 bases). The ends were cut back, 4 bases at V and 0 bases at J, with 13 bases in the middle. Germline V CDR1 and CDR2: LNHDA, SQIVND (reference sequence). This CDR3 comprises 16 residues. Written as DNA, the CDR3 is TGTGCCAGTAGTAGACAGGGACTTCTAGCCAAAAACATTCAGTACTTC. It specifies CASSRQGLLAKNIQYF.

The chain uses TRBV2 and TRBJ1-1; maybe TRBD1 (5 bases). Germline CDR1 and CDR2: SNHLY and FYNNEI. The length of the CDR3 is 16 residues. The V end was cut by 1 base, the J end by 1 base, with 13 bases between. The CDR3 DNA reads TGTGCCAGCAGTGAAGTTGGTTTGGGGGGGAACACTGAAGCTTTCTTT. It translates to CASSEVGLGGNTEAFF.

The chain recombines TRBV2 with TRBJ1-1, with D perhaps matching TRBD1 (5 bases). The CDR3 consists of 13 residues. CDR1 and CDR2 (germline): SNHLY, FYNNEI. Trimming took 9 bases from V and 1 from J, leaving 12 bases between them. For the CDR3, the DNA is TGTGCCAGTACAACAGGACAGAACACTGAAGCTTTCTTT. Translation: CASTTGQNTEAFF.

The chain carries TRBV2 and TRBJ1-1, with D possibly matching TRBD1 (5 bases). The V end lost 10 bases, the J end lost 1 base, and 31 bases lay between the germline ends. The CDR3 loop spans 19 amino acids. Germline V gene data show CDR1 as SNHLY and CDR2 as FYNNEI. The CDR3 DNA follows: TGTGCCACCCGTTGGACGGAGGGGTCGATGTCGGAACGGAACACTGAAGCTTTCTTT. This gives the protein CATRWTEGSMSERNTEAFF.

The gene calls are TRBV11-2 and TRBJ2-7; TRBD1 matches 8 bases. J lost 4 bases, V lost 6 bases, and 8 bases had no gene match. Germline V gene sequence: CDR1 SGHAT, CDR2 FQNNGV. The CDR3 has 14 residues. In nucleotides, the CDR3 is TGTGCCAGCAGACACCGGGACAGGCAATACGAGCAGTACTTC. Its protein is CASRHRDRQYEQYF. The full variable domain, rest sourced from reference TRBV11-2 and TRBJ2-7, is EAGVAQSPRYKIIEKRQSVAFWCNPISGHATLYWYQQILGQGPKLLIQFQNNGVVDDSQLPKDRFSAERLKGVDSTLKIQPAKLEDSAVYLCASRHRDRQYEQYFGPGTRLTVT.

The gene calls are TRBV5-1 and TRBJ2-7; 10 bases agree with TRBD1. Germline CDR1 and CDR2: SGHRS and YFSETQ. V lost 0 bases, J lost 0 bases, and 3 bases stayed unmatched. The CDR3 loop spans 16 amino acids. The CDR3 spells CASSLAWTGGSYEQYF. CDR3 DNA sequence: TGCGCCAGCAGCTTGGCTTGGACAGGGGGCTCCTACGAGCAGTACTTC.

This chain connects TRBV15 to TRBJ2-7; 8 nucleotides align to TRBD2. J gave up 2 bases and V 1 base, and 10 bases lay outside the gene matches. This CDR3 contains 17 residues. Germline values: CDR1 LNHNV, CDR2 YYDKDF (reference sequence). This chain's CDR3 is CATSRAGGTRATYEQYF. Here the CDR3 DNA reads TGTGCCACCAGCAGAGCTGGGGGGACTAGAGCCACCTACGAGCAGTACTTC.

This chain joins TRBV7-3 and TRBJ2-5, with 12 bases fitting TRBD2. The CDR3 totals 16 residues. With 5 bases clipped from V and 6 bases from J, the junction kept 10 bases outside the gene matches. CDR1 SGHTA and CDR2 FQGTGA come from the germline V gene. CDR3 nucleotide sequence: TGTGCCAGCAGCCCCCACCGACTAGCGGGAGTAAAGACCCAGTACTTC. This gives the protein CASSPHRLAGVKTQYF.

In nucleotides, the CDR3 is TGCGCCAGCAGCGTGGGACAGCCTGTCTCCTACGAGCAGTACTTC. It is translated as CASSVGQPVSYEQYF. The chain carries TRBV5-1 and TRBJ2-7; 7 nucleotides agree with TRBD1. The germline V gene encodes CDR1 SGHRS and CDR2 YFSETQ. After removal of 4 bases from V and 0 bases from J, the junction contained 7 bases not matched to a gene. This CDR3 spans 15 amino acids.

This chain uses TRBV6-5 with TRBJ1-5; a possible D gene is TRBD1 (5 bases). This CDR3 contains 14 residues. Germline V gene lookup returns CDR1 MNHEY and CDR2 SVGAGI. V lost 8 bases, J lost 1 base, and 12 bases lay in between. CDR3 DNA sequence: TGTGCCAGCCGGGGGGTTAGGAGCAATCAGCCCCAGCATTTT. Its protein product is CASRGVRSNQPQHF.

The chain recombines TRBV4-1 with TRBJ1-2; D gene ambiguous. Germline V gene sequence: CDR1 MGHRA, CDR2 YSYEKL. Trimming cost V 4 bases and J 8 bases, with 17 bases left between them. This CDR3 spans 14 amino acids. For the CDR3, the DNA is TGCGCCAGCAGCCTTACCGATATTTGGGAGGGCTACACCTTC. Translated, it gives CASSLTDIWEGYTF.

The chain carries TRBV2 and TRBJ1-1; D not resolved. CDR1 is SNHLY and CDR2 is FYNNEI in the germline V gene. V lost 0 bases, J lost 2 bases, and 10 bases lay in between. The CDR3 has 15 amino acids. The CDR3 nucleotides read TGTGCCAGCAGTGAAGCGAGGGCGTATAACACTGAAGCTTTCTTT. It encodes CASSEARAYNTEAFF.

The rearrangement uses TRBV5-4 and TRBJ1-1, with D tentatively TRBD1 (5 bases). The CDR3 runs 14 residues. V shed 0 bases and J shed 6 bases, with 12 bases lying between them. In germline, CDR1 is SGHNT, CDR2 YYREEE (reference sequence). CDR3 bases: TGTGCCAGCAGCTTGGGGGGCATATCCGCTGAAGCTTTCTTT. Its protein product is CASSLGGISAEAFF.

This chain uses TRBV24-1 with TRBJ1-2; possible D gene TRBD1, 5 bases. The CDR3 contains 11 residues. Trimming shortened V by 12 bases and J by 6 bases, and 13 bases separated the two germline ends. In germline, CDR1 is KGHDR, CDR2 SFDVKD. CDR3: CASGGGDGYTF. The CDR3 nucleotides are TGTGCCTCGGGGGGAGGAGATGGCTACACCTTC.

The chain has TRBV11-2 and TRBJ2-1; 11 bases are a match to TRBD1. This CDR3 spans 15 amino acids. The ends lost 5 bases at V and 5 bases at J; junction bases unmatched: 5. In germline, CDR1 is SGHAT, CDR2 FQNNGV. For the CDR3, the DNA is TGTGCCAGCAGCCTATGGGACAGGGGGGACAATGAGCAGTTCTTC. Protein sequence: CASSLWDRGDNEQFF.

This clone was detected once. The J gene is TRBJ2-5, the V gene TRBV18, with D maybe TRBD2 (7 bases). CDR3 length: 15 amino acids. V lost 3 bases to trimming and J lost 1 base, with 12 bases between them. Germline CDR1 reads KGHSH; CDR2 reads LQKENI. The CDR3 region is CASSPLGGGQETQYF. CDR3 nucleotides: TGTGCCAGCTCACCCCTAGGGGGGGGCCAAGAGACCCAGTACTTC. The full variable domain, in which reference TRBV18 and TRBJ2-5 provide the parts outside the CDR3, is NAGVMQNPRHLVRRRGQEARLRCSPMKGHSHVYWYRQLPEEGLKFMVYLQKENIIDESGMPKERFSAEFPKEGPSILRIQQVVRGDSAAYFCASSPLGGGQETQYFGPGTRLLVL.

The chain employs TRBV20-1 and TRBJ1-5, with D unclear. The CDR3 is made up of 15 amino acids. Trimming took 3 bases from V and 0 from J, leaving 12 bases between them. CDR1 and CDR2 from the germline V gene are DFQATT and SNEGSKA (reference sequence). CDR3 in amino acids: CSASSYPVSNQPQHF. CDR3 bases: TGCAGTGCTAGTAGTTACCCGGTTAGCAATCAGCCCCAGCATTTT.

This rearrangement joins TRBV18 to TRBJ2-3, with no clear D. Germline V gives CDR1 KGHSH, CDR2 LQKENI. V was cut by 2 bases and J by 0 bases, with 9 bases left in between. This CDR3 spans 15 amino acids. CDR3 sequence: CASSPFVRSTDTQYF. For the CDR3, the DNA is TGTGCCAGCTCACCATTCGTCAGGAGCACAGATACGCAGTATTTT.

The V call is TRBV19, the J call TRBJ2-2, with TRBD1 as a possible D gene (6 bases). V lost 10 bases to trimming and J lost 6 bases, with 18 bases between them. Germline CDR1 LNHDA, CDR2 SQIVND (reference sequence). CDR3 size: 14 residues. The CDR3 nucleotides read TGTGCCACCTCAGGGGTATTCGGGCCCGGGGAGCTGTTTTTT. Translation: CATSGVFGPGELFF. Combining the CDR3 with reference TRBV19 and TRBJ2-2 gives the whole variable domain DGGITQSPKYLFRKEGQNVTLSCEQNLNHDAMYWYRQDPGQGLRLIYYSQIVNDFQKGDIAEGYSVSREKKESFPLTVTSAQKNPTAFYLCATSGVFGPGELFFGEGSRLTVL.

This rearrangement joins TRBV28 to TRBJ1-5, with D perhaps TRBD1 (5 bases). This CDR3 has 13 amino acids. V was cut by 7 bases and J by 4 bases, with 11 bases left in between. Germline CDR1 and CDR2: MDHEN and SYDVKM. The DNA for the CDR3 is TGTGCCAGCAATCGGAGGGGAAATCAGCCCCAGCATTTT. Amino acid sequence: CASNRRGNQPQHF.

This chain links TRBV6-5 with TRBJ2-5, with D tentatively TRBD1 (6 bases). V was cut by 6 bases and J by 2 bases, with 13 bases left in between. The CDR3 is 14 residues long. Germline CDR1 and CDR2: MNHEY and SVGAGI. CDR3: CASSKSGTQETQYF. CDR3 sequence (DNA): TGTGCCAGCAGCAAGTCCGGGACACAAGAGACCCAGTACTTC.

The rearrangement links TRBV24-1 to TRBJ2-1; 8 bases are shared with TRBD2. Trimming at V came to 5 bases and at J to 8 bases, leaving 16 bases not matched to a gene. This CDR3 has 17 amino acids. Germline CDR1 is KGHDR and CDR2 is SFDVKD. Here the CDR3 reads CATSGTSLGTRSDEQFF. The CDR3, as DNA: TGTGCCACCAGTGGCACCTCCCTCGGGACTAGATCGGATGAGCAGTTCTTC.

V gene TRBV28 combines with J gene TRBJ1-3; TRBD1 matches at 10 bases. Germline V gives CDR1 MDHEN, CDR2 SYDVKM. The CDR3 length is 15 residues. The ends lost 5 bases at V and 4 bases at J; junction bases unmatched: 5. CDR3 sequence reads: CASSRQGARGNTIYF. Written as DNA, the CDR3 is TGTGCCAGCAGTCGACAGGGGGCGAGAGGAAACACCATATATTTT.

The rearrangement uses TRBV4-2 and TRBJ1-5, with a tentative D call TRBD1 (5 bases). Germline CDR1 and CDR2: LGHNA and YNFKEQ. Trimming pared 0 bases from V and 7 bases from J, leaving 10 bases between. The CDR3 is 14 residues long. The CDR3 loop is CASSQDTKGQPQHF. The CDR3 DNA reads as TGTGCCAGCAGCCAAGATACCAAGGGGCAGCCCCAGCATTTT.

This clone was detected once. The CDR3 sequence is CASSQTGGLNTEAFF. CDR3 in DNA: TGTGCCAGCAGCCAAACCGGAGGGCTGAACACTGAAGCTTTCTTT. The rearrangement joins TRBV9 to TRBJ1-1; D not certain. The CDR3 consists of 15 residues. Per germline, CDR1 SGDLS and CDR2 YYNGEE. The germline V and J ends were trimmed by 4 bases and 0 bases, with 13 bases remaining between them. The whole variable domain, filled in from reference TRBV9 and TRBJ1-1, reads DSGVTQTPKHLITATGQRVTLRCSPRSGDLSVYWYQQSLDQGLQFLIQYYNGEERAKGNILERFSAQQFPDLHSELNLSSLELGDSALYFCASSQTGGLNTEAFFGQGTRLTVV.